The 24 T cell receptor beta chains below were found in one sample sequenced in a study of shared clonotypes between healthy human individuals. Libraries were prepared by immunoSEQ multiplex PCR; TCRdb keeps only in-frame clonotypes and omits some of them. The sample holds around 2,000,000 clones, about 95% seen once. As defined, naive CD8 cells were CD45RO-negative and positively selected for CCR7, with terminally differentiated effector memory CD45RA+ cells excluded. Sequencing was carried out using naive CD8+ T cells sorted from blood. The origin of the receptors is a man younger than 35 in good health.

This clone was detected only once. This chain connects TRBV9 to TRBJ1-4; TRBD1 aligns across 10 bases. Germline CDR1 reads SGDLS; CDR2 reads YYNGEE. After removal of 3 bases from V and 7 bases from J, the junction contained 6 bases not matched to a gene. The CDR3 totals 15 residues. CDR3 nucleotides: TGTGCCAGCAGCGCGACGGGACAGGGGATTGAAAAACTGTTTTTT. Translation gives CASSATGQGIEKLFF.

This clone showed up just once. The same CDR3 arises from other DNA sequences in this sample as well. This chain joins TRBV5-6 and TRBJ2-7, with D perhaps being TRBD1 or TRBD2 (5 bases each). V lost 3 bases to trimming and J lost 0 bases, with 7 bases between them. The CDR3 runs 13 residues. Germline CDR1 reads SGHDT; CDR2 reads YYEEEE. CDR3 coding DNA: TGTGCCAGCAGCTCCGGGACCTCCTACGAGCAGTACTTC. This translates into CASSSGTSYEQYF.

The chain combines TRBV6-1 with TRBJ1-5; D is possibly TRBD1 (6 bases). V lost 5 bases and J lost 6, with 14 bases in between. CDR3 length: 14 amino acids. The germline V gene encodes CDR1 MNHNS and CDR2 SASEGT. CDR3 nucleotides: TGTGCCAGCAGTCATGGACAGCTGGTTCAGCCCCAGCATTTT. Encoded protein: CASSHGQLVQPQHF.

For the CDR3, the DNA is TGTGCCAGCAGTTCCCGTTGGATAGCGGGGGGACAAGAGACCCAGTACTTC. Protein sequence: CASSSRWIAGGQETQYF. The chain uses TRBV27 and TRBJ2-5; 10 positions match TRBD2. V gave up 4 bases and J gave up 2 bases; unmatched junction bases: 10. The CDR3 length is 17 residues. Germline assignment: CDR1 MNHEY and CDR2 SMNVEV (reference sequence).

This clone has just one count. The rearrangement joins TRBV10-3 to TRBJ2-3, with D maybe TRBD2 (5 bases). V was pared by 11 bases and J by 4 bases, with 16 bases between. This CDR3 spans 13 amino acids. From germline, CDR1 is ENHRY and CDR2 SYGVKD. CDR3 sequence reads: CASQAEEADTQYF. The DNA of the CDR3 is TGTGCCTCCCAAGCGGAGGAGGCAGATACGCAGTATTTT.

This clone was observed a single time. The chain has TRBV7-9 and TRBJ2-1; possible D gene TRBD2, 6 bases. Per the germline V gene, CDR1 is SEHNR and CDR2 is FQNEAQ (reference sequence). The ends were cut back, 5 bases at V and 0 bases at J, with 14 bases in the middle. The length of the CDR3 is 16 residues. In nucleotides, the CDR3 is TGTGCCAGCAGCCCGAGACTAGGAAGCTCCTACAATGAGCAGTTCTTC. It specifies CASSPRLGSSYNEQFF.

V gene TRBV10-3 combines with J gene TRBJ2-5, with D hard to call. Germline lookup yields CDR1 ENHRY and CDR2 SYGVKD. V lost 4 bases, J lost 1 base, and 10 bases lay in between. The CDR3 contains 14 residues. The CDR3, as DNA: TGTGCCATCAGTGTAGACACCCGCCAAGAGACCCAGTACTTC. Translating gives CAISVDTRQETQYF.

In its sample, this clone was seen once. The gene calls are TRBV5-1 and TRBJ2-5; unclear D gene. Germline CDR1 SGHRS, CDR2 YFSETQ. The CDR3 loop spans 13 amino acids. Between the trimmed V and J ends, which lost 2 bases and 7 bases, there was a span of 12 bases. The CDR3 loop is CASSFSYQATQYF. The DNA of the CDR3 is TGCGCCAGCAGCTTCTCCTACCAGGCGACCCAGTACTTC.

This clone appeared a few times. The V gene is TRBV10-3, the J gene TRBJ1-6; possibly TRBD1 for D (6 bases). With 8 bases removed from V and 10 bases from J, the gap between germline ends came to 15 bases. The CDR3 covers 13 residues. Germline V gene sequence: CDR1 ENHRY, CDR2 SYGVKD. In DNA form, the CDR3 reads TGTGCCATCGGGGACACCGGGGCATCACCCCTCCACTTT. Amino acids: CAIGDTGASPLHF.

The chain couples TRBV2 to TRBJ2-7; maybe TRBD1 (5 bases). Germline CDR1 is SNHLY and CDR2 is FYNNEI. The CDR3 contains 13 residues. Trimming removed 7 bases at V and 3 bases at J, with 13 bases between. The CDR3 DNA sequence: TGTGCCAGCACGGGCAGGGAAGACTACGAGCAGTACTTC. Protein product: CASTGREDYEQYF. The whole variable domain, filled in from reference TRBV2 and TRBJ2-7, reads EPEVTQTPSHQVTQMGQEVILRCVPISNHLYFYWYRQILGQKVEFLVSFYNNEISEKSEIFDDQFSVERPDGSNFTLKIRSTKLEDSAMYFCASTGREDYEQYFGPGTRLTVT.

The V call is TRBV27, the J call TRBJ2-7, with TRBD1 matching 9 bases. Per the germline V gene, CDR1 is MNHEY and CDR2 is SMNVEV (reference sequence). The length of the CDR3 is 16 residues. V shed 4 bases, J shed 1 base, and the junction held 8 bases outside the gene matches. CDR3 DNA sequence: TGTGCCAGCAGTTCCCCCGGGACAGGGTTGTCCTACGAGCAGTACTTC. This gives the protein CASSSPGTGLSYEQYF.

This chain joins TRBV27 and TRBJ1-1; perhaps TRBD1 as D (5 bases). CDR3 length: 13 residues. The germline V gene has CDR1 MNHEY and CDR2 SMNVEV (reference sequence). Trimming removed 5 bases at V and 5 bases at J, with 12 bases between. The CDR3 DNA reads TGTGCCAGCAGTGGGGCCAGGCAAACTGAAGCTTTCTTT. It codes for CASSGARQTEAFF.

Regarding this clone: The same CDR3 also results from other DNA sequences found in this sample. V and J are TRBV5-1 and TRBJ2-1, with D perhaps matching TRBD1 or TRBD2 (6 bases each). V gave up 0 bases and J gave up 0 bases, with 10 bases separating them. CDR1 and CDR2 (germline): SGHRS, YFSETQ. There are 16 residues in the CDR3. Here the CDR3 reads CASSLEGGPSYNEQFF. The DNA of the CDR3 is TGCGCCAGCAGCTTGGAAGGGGGGCCCTCCTACAATGAGCAGTTCTTC.

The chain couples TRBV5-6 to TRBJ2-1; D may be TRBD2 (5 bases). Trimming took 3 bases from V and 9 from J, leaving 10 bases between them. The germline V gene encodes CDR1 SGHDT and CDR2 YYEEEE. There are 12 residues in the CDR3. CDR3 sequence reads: CASSSLSGEQFF. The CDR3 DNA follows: TGTGCCAGCAGCTCGCTCAGCGGTGAGCAGTTCTTC.

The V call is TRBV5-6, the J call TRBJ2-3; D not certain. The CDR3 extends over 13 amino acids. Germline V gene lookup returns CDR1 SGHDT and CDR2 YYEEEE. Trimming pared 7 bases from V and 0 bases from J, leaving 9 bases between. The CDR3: CASWGSSTDTQYF. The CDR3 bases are TGTGCCAGCTGGGGTAGCAGCACAGATACGCAGTATTTT.

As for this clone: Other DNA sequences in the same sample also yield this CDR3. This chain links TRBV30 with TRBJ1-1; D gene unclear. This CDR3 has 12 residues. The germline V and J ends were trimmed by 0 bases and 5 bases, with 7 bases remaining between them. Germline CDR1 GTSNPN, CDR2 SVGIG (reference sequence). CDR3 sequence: CAWSVDGTEAFF. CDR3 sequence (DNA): TGTGCCTGGAGTGTGGACGGGACTGAAGCTTTCTTT.

Here the CDR3 reads CASSVEASATGELFF. CDR3 in DNA: TGTGCCAGCAGCGTAGAGGCTAGCGCGACCGGGGAGCTGTTTTTT. The V and J genes are TRBV9 and TRBJ2-2, with D possibly being TRBD2 (6 bases). The length of the CDR3 is 15 residues. Germline CDR1 SGDLS, CDR2 YYNGEE. Trimming stripped 0 bases from V and 5 bases from J, with 11 bases between.

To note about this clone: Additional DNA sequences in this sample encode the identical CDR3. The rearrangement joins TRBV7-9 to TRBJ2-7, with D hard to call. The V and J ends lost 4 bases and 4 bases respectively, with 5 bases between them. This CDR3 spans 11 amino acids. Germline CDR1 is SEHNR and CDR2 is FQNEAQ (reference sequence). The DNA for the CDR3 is TGTGCCAGCAGCTCACGATACGAGCAGTACTTC. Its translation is CASSSRYEQYF.

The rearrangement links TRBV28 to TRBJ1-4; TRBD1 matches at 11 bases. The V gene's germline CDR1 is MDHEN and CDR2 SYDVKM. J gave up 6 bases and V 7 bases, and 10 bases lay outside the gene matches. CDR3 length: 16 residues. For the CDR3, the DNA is TGTGCCAGCAATTGGGGAGGGGGACAGGGGGATGAAAAACTGTTTTTT. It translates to CASNWGGGQGDEKLFF.

CDR3 nucleotide sequence: TGCAGCGGGGGGGCCACCGGGGAGCTGTTTTTT. Its protein is CSGGATGELFF. The chain couples TRBV29-1 to TRBJ2-2; D possibly matches TRBD1 or TRBD2 (6 bases each). The V end lost 7 bases, the J end lost 4 bases, and 7 bases lay between the germline ends. CDR3 size: 11 residues. Germline V gene sequence: CDR1 SQVTM, CDR2 ANQGSEA.

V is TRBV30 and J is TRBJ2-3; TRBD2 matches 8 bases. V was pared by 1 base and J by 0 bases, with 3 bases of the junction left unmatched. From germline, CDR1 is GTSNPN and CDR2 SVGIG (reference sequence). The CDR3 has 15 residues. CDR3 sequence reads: CAWSAGTRSTDTQYF. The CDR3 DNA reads TGTGCCTGGAGTGCCGGGACTAGAAGCACAGATACGCAGTATTTT.

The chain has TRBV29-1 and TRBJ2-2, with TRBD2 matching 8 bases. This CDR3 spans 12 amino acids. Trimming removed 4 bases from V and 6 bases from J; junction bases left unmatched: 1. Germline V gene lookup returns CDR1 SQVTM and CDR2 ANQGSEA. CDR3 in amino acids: CSVGGGSGELFF. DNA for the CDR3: TGCAGCGTTGGCGGGGGGTCCGGGGAGCTGTTTTTT.

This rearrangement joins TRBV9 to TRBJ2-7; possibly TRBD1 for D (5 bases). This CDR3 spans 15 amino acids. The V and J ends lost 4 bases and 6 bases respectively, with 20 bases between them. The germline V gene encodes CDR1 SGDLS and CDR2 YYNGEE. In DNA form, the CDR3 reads TGTGCCAGCAGCTTAGATGGGGCTTTATTGGGCGAGCAGTACTTC. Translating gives CASSLDGALLGEQYF.

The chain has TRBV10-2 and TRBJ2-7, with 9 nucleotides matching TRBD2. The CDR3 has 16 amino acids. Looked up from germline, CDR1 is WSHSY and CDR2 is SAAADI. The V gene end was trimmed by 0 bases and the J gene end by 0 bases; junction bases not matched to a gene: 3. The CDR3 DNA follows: TGCGCCAGCAGTGAGTCGGGGCGGGAGGGCTCCTACGAGCAGTACTTC. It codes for CASSESGREGSYEQYF.